Shown below are 14 T cell receptor beta chains from a single sample sequenced in a study of blood T cell repertoires in COVID-19. The table came from immunoSEQ multiplex PCR; TCRdb's copy has only in-frame clones and leaves some out. Among just under 150,000 clones listed, roughly nine tenths were seen once. Sequenced: peripheral blood. These receptors were obtained from a human donor in a cohort sampled during active COVID-19.

The V call is TRBV19, the J call TRBJ2-2; 8 positions agree with TRBD2. J gave up 1 base and V 4 bases, and 5 bases lay outside the gene matches. The length of the CDR3 is 16 residues. The germline V gene has CDR1 LNHDA and CDR2 SQIVND (reference sequence). The CDR3, as DNA: TGTGCCAGTAGTACCGCGGGGGGCCTGAACACCGGGGAGCTGTTTTTT. This encodes CASSTAGGLNTGELFF.

The rearrangement links TRBV21-1 to TRBJ2-2; TRBD1, the D gene given by the table, was not confirmed from the DNA. TRBV21-1 is flagged as a pseudogene. This CDR3 has 16 amino acids. For the CDR3, the DNA is TGTGCCAGCAGCAAAGGGCAGGGGGCCAGCACCGGGGAGCTGTTTTTT. It is translated as CASSKGQGASTGELFF.

J is TRBJ2-7 and V is TRBV9; 7 bases fit TRBD1. J gave up 6 bases and V 0 bases, and 3 bases lay outside the gene matches. This CDR3 comprises 13 residues. CDR1 SGDLS and CDR2 YYNGEE come from the germline V gene. In DNA form, the CDR3 reads TGTGCCAGCAGCGTAGAGGGGGCTGGCGAGCAGTACTTC. It is translated as CASSVEGAGEQYF. Full variable domain (outside the CDR3, taken from reference TRBV9 and TRBJ2-7): DSGVTQTPKHLITATGQRVTLRCSPRSGDLSVYWYQQSLDQGLQFLIQYYNGEERAKGNILERFSAQQFPDLHSELNLSSLELGDSALYFCASSVEGAGEQYFGPGTRLTVT.

The chain recombines TRBV6-5 with TRBJ2-2; TRBD1 is a possible D gene (6 bases). The CDR3 sequence is 13 residues long. V lost 4 bases and J 6 bases, leaving 9 bases between the germline ends. The V gene's germline CDR1 is MNHEY and CDR2 SVGAGI. DNA of the CDR3: TGTGCCAGCAGTTTCAGGGGAGCCGGGGAGCTGTTTTTT. Translation gives CASSFRGAGELFF.

The chain is built from TRBV5-8 and TRBJ2-2; 13 nucleotides match TRBD2. CDR3 length: 18 residues. CDR1 and CDR2 from the germline V gene are SGHTS and YDEGEE. V lost 3 bases, J lost 2 bases, and 7 bases stayed unmatched. In nucleotides, the CDR3 is TGTGCCAGCAGCTCCCGACTAGCGGGGGGCGTTAACACCGGGGAGCTGTTTTTT. Amino acids: CASSSRLAGGVNTGELFF.

The genes are TRBV7-9 and TRBJ1-1; 9 bases are shared with TRBD1. The trim removed 5 bases at V and 0 bases at J, leaving 4 bases unmatched. This CDR3 spans 15 amino acids. Germline V CDR1 and CDR2: SEHNR, FQNEAQ (reference sequence). The CDR3 sequence: CASSPGQGMNTEAFF. The CDR3 DNA reads as TGTGCCAGCAGCCCGGGACAGGGAATGAACACTGAAGCTTTCTTT.

The CDR3 DNA follows: TGTGCCAGCAGCGTAGGCGCAGGGCGGACCCTTGAAGCTTTCTTT. Amino acids: CASSVGAGRTLEAFF. The chain links TRBV9 to TRBJ1-1, with a possible D match to TRBD1 (5 bases). From germline, CDR1 is SGDLS and CDR2 YYNGEE. There are 15 residues in the CDR3. The V end lost 0 bases, the J end lost 7 bases, and 16 bases lay between the germline ends.

The chain links TRBV6-5 to TRBJ1-2; D not resolved. CDR3 length equals 16 residues. Trimming shortened V by 0 bases and J by 5 bases, and 16 bases separated the two germline ends. From germline, CDR1 is MNHEY and CDR2 SVGAGI. For the CDR3, the DNA is TGTGCCAGCAGTTACTCGTCTTCCCCGGGAGGGTATGGCTACACCTTC. As protein: CASSYSSSPGGYGYTF.

V usage is TRBV5-6 and J usage is TRBJ1-1; weak D call: TRBD1 (6 bases). In germline, CDR1 is SGHDT, CDR2 YYEEEE. V was cut by 3 bases and J by 1 base, with 10 bases left in between. The CDR3 extends over 14 amino acids. The CDR3 region is CASSYRTANTEAFF. CDR3 sequence (DNA): TGTGCCAGCAGCTATCGGACAGCGAACACTGAAGCTTTCTTT.

The chain couples TRBV21-1 to TRBJ1-1; the table names TRBD1, a call not compared with the DNA. TRBV21-1 is noted as a pseudogene. The CDR3 totals 15 residues. DNA for the CDR3: TGTGCCAGCAGCGGGACCGGACAGCTGAACACTGAAGCTTTCTTT. Translating it yields CASSGTGQLNTEAFF.

V gene TRBV18 combines with J gene TRBJ1-2; D gene uncertain. The V gene lost 0 bases and the J gene lost 7 bases, with 9 bases spanning the gap. The CDR3 runs to 13 residues. CDR1 is KGHSH and CDR2 is LQKENI in the germline V gene. The CDR3 coding sequence is TGTGCCAGCTCACCACCGGTGGCAGTTGGCTACACCTTC. This gives the protein CASSPPVAVGYTF.

This clone occurred a few times. The chain uses TRBV2 and TRBJ2-5; no clear D gene. Germline CDR1 is SNHLY and CDR2 is FYNNEI. The CDR3 has 10 residues. The V end was cut by 8 bases, the J end by 5 bases, with 6 bases between. CDR3 sequence reads: CASAEETQYF. CDR3 sequence (DNA): TGTGCCAGCGCGGAGGAGACCCAGTACTTC.

The V gene is TRBV6-6, the J gene TRBJ2-1; 12 bases are a match to TRBD2. Germline V gene lookup returns CDR1 MNHNY and CDR2 SVGAGI (reference sequence). Germline trimming cut 3 bases from V and 6 bases from J; bases unmatched to any gene: 6. The CDR3 has 16 amino acids. The CDR3 DNA is TGTGCCAGCAGTTATCTAGCGGGGGGGTCCCTCAATGAGCAGTTCTTC. Its protein product is CASSYLAGGSLNEQFF.

This clone was picked up a small number of times. The chain links TRBV30 to TRBJ1-5; D possibly corresponds to TRBD1 (6 bases). Trimming took 1 base from V and 2 from J, leaving 6 bases between them. CDR3 length equals 13 residues. Germline CDR1 GTSNPN, CDR2 SVGIG (reference sequence). The DNA for the CDR3 is TGTGCCTGGAGTGCAGGGGGCAATCAGCCCCAGCATTTT. It yields the protein CAWSAGGNQPQHF. The variable domain in full, completed from reference TRBV30 and TRBJ1-5, reads SQTIHQWPATLVQPVGSPLSLECTVEGTSNPNLYWYRQAAGRGLQLLFYSVGIGQISSEVPQNLSASRPQDRQFILSSKKLLLSDSGFYLCAWSAGGNQPQHFGDGTRLSIL.